This is a list of T cell receptor beta chains from one sample in a study of cytomegalovirus exposure and HLA in healthy donors. Measured with immunoSEQ multiplex PCR; TCRdb has only the in-frame clones, and not every one. Here the sample spans 50,000 to 75,000 clones, roughly 80% being singletons. The material sequenced was PBMCs. The receptors come from a middle-aged woman in good health and CMV-seronegative. CDR3s leave out the opening cysteine and the closing phenylalanine or tryptophan. The D gene is left open where the match is weak. Only some rows state a clone size, as once, few, many or a class for expanded clones.

TRBV28,TRBD2,few,TRBJ2-5,ASRRAGGRGETQY
TRBV28,.,.,TRBJ2-1,ATLEGSYNEQF
TRBV9,TRBD1,once,TRBJ2-7,ASSETAGTGVYEQY
TRBV9,TRBD1,.,TRBJ1-4,ASSPQQGAAIRGEKLF
TRBV30,.,.,TRBJ1-1,APDRPGRSAEAF
TRBV30,.,.,TRBJ1-3,AWSVRSLSGNTIY
TRBV28,.,.,TRBJ1-2,ASSLNRDYGYT
TRBV19,TRBD1,.,TRBJ2-7,ASTPSTGGHEQY
TRBV13,.,.,TRBJ1-1,ASSSYSGVETEAF
TRBV6-5,TRBD1,.,TRBJ2-7,ASSSDRGYEQY
TRBV2,.,.,TRBJ2-3,ASNTGEVDTQY
TRBV4-1,.,.,TRBJ2-4,ASSQDTPLAKNIQY
TRBV7-9,.,.,TRBJ2-2,ASSFGTPTGELF
TRBV5-4,TRBD1,once,TRBJ2-2,ASSLGGTVNTGELF
TRBV19,TRBD1,.,TRBJ1-5,ASSPRTGVSNQPQH
TRBV7-2,.,few,TRBJ2-7,ASSISVRGGQSYEQY
TRBV15,.,once,TRBJ1-2,ATSRDGGLGYGYT
TRBV5-8,.,.,TRBJ2-2,ASSFKALGGPNTGELF
TRBV10-3,.,once,TRBJ2-7,AISEGNYAYEQY
TRBV5-1,.,.,TRBJ1-2,ASSPPDRPAEGGYT
TRBV4-1,.,.,TRBJ1-6,ASSQGPGQNSPLH
TRBV7-9,TRBD1,.,TRBJ2-7,ASSLSGTGIYYEQY
TRBV5-4,TRBD2,.,TRBJ2-7,ASSYGLALSYEQY
TRBV18,TRBD1,few,TRBJ2-1,ASSPPDRVHEQF
TRBV6-1,.,.,TRBJ1-5,ASSEGSYSNQPQH
TRBV7-9,TRBD1,.,TRBJ1-2,ASSEQGAGGYT
TRBV6-1,.,.,TRBJ2-7,ASSALQGSTYEQY
TRBV27,.,.,TRBJ1-5,ASSRGGNQPQH
TRBV6-1,.,few,TRBJ1-1,ASSVMAHSSAGVTEAF
TRBV4-3,.,once,.,ASSQDYRGADEQY
TRBV19,TRBD2,.,TRBJ2-3,ASSRGGGPSTDTQY
TRBV27,.,.,TRBJ2-1,ASSSSANYNEQF
TRBV28,TRBD1,.,TRBJ1-1,ASRATGGFTEAF
TRBV28,.,.,TRBJ1-5,ASSLLAGTGGNQPQH
TRBV28,.,.,TRBJ1-5,ASWGSGQPQH
TRBV15,.,.,TRBJ1-3,ATRQRGRNTIY
TRBV11-2,.,.,TRBJ2-5,ASSRGETQY
TRBV30,.,.,TRBJ1-2,AWSVRVDTYGYT
TRBV2,TRBD1,.,TRBJ1-2,ASRGTGGYGYT
TRBV27,.,.,TRBJ2-3,ASSFTTSRADTQY
TRBV7-8,TRBD1,.,TRBJ2-7,ASSRQGVFIEQY
TRBV27,TRBD1,once,TRBJ1-1,ASSLSTGGSTEAF
TRBV18,.,.,TRBJ2-6,ASSPRQPSGANVLT
TRBV28,TRBD1,.,TRBJ1-2,ASSPGGSGYGYT
TRBV10-3,.,.,TRBJ1-5,AISNEGGNQPQH
TRBV27,TRBD2,.,TRBJ2-3,ASSPLLSGDTDTQY
TRBV29-1,TRBD1,.,TRBJ2-6,SATTGTGANVLT
TRBV6-1,TRBD2,.,TRBJ2-5,ASSNRAGGRETQY
TRBV28,TRBD2,once,TRBJ2-1,ASTRGSSGGSREQF
TRBV7-2,.,.,TRBJ1-5,ASSLVSGDRSNQPQH
TRBV27,TRBD1,.,TRBJ1-1,ASSLFTGANTEAF
TRBV6-5,TRBD2,few,TRBJ2-1,ASSVLAGGVNEQF
TRBV15,TRBD1,.,TRBJ1-4,ATSNPGQDEKLF
TRBV7-3,TRBD2,.,TRBJ2-1,ASSLAGEYNEQF
TRBV9,TRBD1,.,TRBJ2-7,ASSVEGTETYEQY